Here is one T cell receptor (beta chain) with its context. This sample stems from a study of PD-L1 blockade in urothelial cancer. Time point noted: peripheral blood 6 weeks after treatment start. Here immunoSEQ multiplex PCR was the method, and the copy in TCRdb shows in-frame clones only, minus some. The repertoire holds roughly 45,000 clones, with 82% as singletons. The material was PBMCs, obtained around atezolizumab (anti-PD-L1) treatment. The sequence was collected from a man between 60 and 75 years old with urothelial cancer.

The CDR3 spells CASSQDGLAGGVLYEQFF. The CDR3 nucleotides read TGTGCCAGCAGCCAAGATGGACTAGCGGGGGGGGTCTTATATGAGCAGTTCTTC. The chain combines TRBV4-2 with TRBJ2-1, with TRBD2 identical over 15 bases. The CDR3 has 18 residues. The trim removed 0 bases at V and 8 bases at J, leaving 8 bases unmatched. The germline CDR1 and CDR2 sequences are LGHNA and YNFKEQ.